Presented here are 10 T cell receptor beta chains from one specimen sequenced in a study of memory CD4+ T cells and cytomegalovirus serostatus. Method: immunoSEQ multiplex PCR; TCRdb's copy keeps in-frame clones and lacks some. Here the sample spans 50,000 to 75,000 clones, approximately 85% being singletons. Single viable CD3+CD4+CD8-CD45RO+ cells were sorted as the memory CD4+ T cells. Material for sequencing was memory CD4+ T cells from blood. These receptors were taken from an adult in good health and CMV-seronegative.

J is TRBJ1-2 and V is TRBV6-1; the D gene is possibly TRBD1 (6 bases). V lost 1 base to trimming and J lost 0 bases, with 15 bases between them. The CDR3 totals 17 residues. Germline-derived CDR1 and CDR2 are MNHNS and SASEGT. Here the CDR3 reads CASSEGEQGMANYGYTF. CDR3 sequence (DNA): TGTGCCAGCAGTGAAGGCGAACAGGGAATGGCTAACTATGGCTACACCTTC.

The chain links TRBV7-2 to TRBJ2-5; the match to TRBD2 covers 7 bases. V was clipped by 0 bases and J by 5 bases; unmatched bases: 6. This CDR3 spans 15 amino acids. Germline values: CDR1 SGHTA, CDR2 FQGNSA. CDR3 protein: CASSLALWGGETQYF. In nucleotides, the CDR3 is TGTGCCAGCAGCTTAGCTTTGTGGGGGGGGGAGACCCAGTACTTC.

The V call is TRBV11-2, the J call TRBJ2-7; D remains unclear. The V gene lost 1 base and the J gene lost 0 bases, with 1 base spanning the gap. The CDR3 spans 12 residues. The germline V gene has CDR1 SGHAT and CDR2 FQNNGV. The DNA of the CDR3 is TGTGCCAGCAGCTTAGGCTCCTACGAGCAGTACTTC. Translation gives CASSLGSYEQYF.

The chain employs TRBV30 and TRBJ2-7; 8 bases fit TRBD1. This CDR3 comprises 14 residues. The trim removed 2 bases at V and 2 bases at J, leaving 5 bases unmatched. Germline values: CDR1 GTSNPN, CDR2 SVGIG (reference sequence). The CDR3 DNA reads as TGTGCCTGGAGTTCGTCAGGGGGCGCCTACGAGCAGTACTTC. It codes for CAWSSSGGAYEQYF.

The chain combines TRBV5-4 with TRBJ1-1; tentatively, D is TRBD1 (5 bases). CDR1 is SGHNT and CDR2 is YYREEE in the germline V gene (reference sequence). The V and J ends lost 0 bases and 0 bases respectively, with 6 bases between them. The CDR3 runs 14 residues. This chain's CDR3 is CASSLAGMNTEAFF. Here the CDR3 DNA reads TGTGCCAGCAGCTTGGCAGGGATGAACACTGAAGCTTTCTTT.

This rearrangement joins TRBV6-1 to TRBJ1-5; D not certain. Germline CDR1 and CDR2: MNHNS and SASEGT. Deletions cut 2 bases from V and 0 bases from J, with 11 bases between. The CDR3 has 16 residues. CDR3 bases: TGTGCCAGCAGTGAACGTGGGCCAAATAGCAATCAGCCCCAGCATTTT. Translated: CASSERGPNSNQPQHF.

The rearrangement links TRBV19 to TRBJ2-5; D perhaps matches TRBD2 (7 bases). V shed 7 bases and J shed 4 bases, with 19 bases lying between them. The CDR3 has 15 amino acids. CDR1 is LNHDA, CDR2 SQIVND, per germline (reference sequence). The CDR3 reads CASKAGGGGGETQYF. The CDR3, as DNA: TGTGCCAGTAAGGCCGGTGGGGGAGGGGGAGAGACCCAGTACTTC.

The rearrangement uses TRBV10-3 and TRBJ2-3; 7 nucleotides match TRBD2. The CDR3 has 16 residues. Looked up from germline, CDR1 is ENHRY and CDR2 is SYGVKD. V shed 2 bases and J 6 bases; nucleotides not matched to a gene: 11. This CDR3 is CAISEPFGGRGDTQYF. The CDR3 coding sequence is TGTGCCATCAGTGAGCCTTTCGGCGGGAGAGGCGATACGCAGTATTTT.

This rearrangement joins TRBV7-7 to TRBJ2-1, with a possible D match to TRBD2 (5 bases). The CDR3 has 13 residues. With 5 bases removed from V and 7 bases from J, the gap between germline ends came to 12 bases. Germline V gives CDR1 SSHAT, CDR2 FNYEAQ (reference sequence). The CDR3 sequence is CASSPNSVNEQFF. CDR3 bases: TGTGCCAGCAGCCCAAATAGCGTAAATGAGCAGTTCTTC.

The chain employs TRBV18 and TRBJ2-7; maybe TRBD1 (6 bases). The CDR3 runs to 16 residues. V gave up 3 bases and J gave up 2 bases, with 17 bases separating them. The V gene's germline CDR1 is KGHSH and CDR2 LQKENI. The CDR3 is CASSPRQGPFTYEQYF. CDR3 in DNA: TGTGCCAGCTCACCGCGGCAGGGGCCGTTTACCTACGAGCAGTACTTC.